One and the same sample provided the 23 T cell receptor beta chains below, sequenced in a study of cytomegalovirus exposure and HLA in healthy donors. The PCR used 60 Vbeta and 13 Jbeta primers. Sequenced by immunoSEQ multiplex PCR; TCRdb stores in-frame clones only, minus some. The sample carries some 75,000 clones, 60% to 85% recorded once. Sample: PBMCs. The receptors shown here come from a man between 18 and 35 years old in good health and CMV-seropositive.

The V and J genes are TRBV19 and TRBJ1-1; 8 nucleotides align to TRBD1. After removal of 7 bases from V and 0 bases from J, the junction contained 10 bases not matched to a gene. In germline, CDR1 is LNHDA, CDR2 SQIVND (reference sequence). The CDR3 contains 16 residues. The CDR3 region is CASTEDRGLMNTEAFF. As DNA, the CDR3 is TGTGCCAGTACGGAAGACAGGGGTTTAATGAACACTGAAGCTTTCTTT.

This chain links TRBV10-1 with TRBJ1-4; D is ambiguous. The CDR3 covers 16 residues. Germline values: CDR1 WNHNN, CDR2 SYGVQD (reference sequence). The germline V and J ends were trimmed by 6 bases and 8 bases, with 22 bases remaining between them. The CDR3 coding sequence is TGCGCCAGCAGGACCCCCGGGGAGTGGGTGGGGGAAAAACTGTTTTTT. This encodes CASRTPGEWVGEKLFF.

This CDR3 is CASSDSQEGSYEQYF. The CDR3 DNA follows: TGCGCCAGCAGTGATTCCCAAGAGGGCTCCTACGAGCAGTACTTC. The chain joins TRBV10-1 to TRBJ2-7; TRBD2 is a possible D gene (5 bases). Deletions cut 3 bases from V and 0 bases from J, with 12 bases between. The germline CDR1 and CDR2 sequences are WNHNN and SYGVQD (reference sequence). The CDR3 runs 15 residues.

This clone was picked up a small number of times. This chain links TRBV2 with TRBJ2-7; 10 bases are a match to TRBD2. V lost 8 bases, J lost 5 bases, and 9 bases stayed unmatched. This CDR3 is built from 14 residues. Germline V gene lookup returns CDR1 SNHLY and CDR2 FYNNEI. The CDR3 DNA sequence: TGTGCCAGCGGATGGAATAGCGGGAGGAACGAGCAGTACTTC. Its protein product is CASGWNSGRNEQYF.

The gene calls are TRBV6-1 and TRBJ2-5, with a weak D call TRBD1 (6 bases). Trimming shortened V by 7 bases and J by 2 bases, and 11 bases separated the two germline ends. The CDR3 spans 13 residues. Germline V gives CDR1 MNHNS, CDR2 SASEGT. CDR3 amino acids: CASTAGTQETQYF. The CDR3 DNA reads as TGTGCCAGCACGGCCGGGACACAAGAGACCCAGTACTTC.

The chain is built from TRBV5-6 and TRBJ2-5; a possible D gene is TRBD2 (6 bases). The germline CDR1 and CDR2 sequences are SGHDT and YYEEEE. The germline V and J ends were trimmed by 6 bases and 4 bases, with 22 bases remaining between them. The CDR3 totals 16 residues. In DNA form, the CDR3 reads TGTGCCAGCACTACCGCCCCCGGGGGAAACCGAGAGACCCAGTACTTC. As protein: CASTTAPGGNRETQYF.

The chain recombines TRBV9 with TRBJ2-7; 8 positions match TRBD1. The trim removed 0 bases at V and 7 bases at J, leaving 9 bases unmatched. From germline, CDR1 is SGDLS and CDR2 YYNGEE. The CDR3 runs to 15 residues. The CDR3 region is CASSVGGTGVWEQYF. The CDR3, as DNA: TGTGCCAGCAGCGTAGGAGGGACAGGAGTGTGGGAGCAGTACTTC. Drawing the rest from reference TRBV9 and TRBJ2-7, the complete variable domain is DSGVTQTPKHLITATGQRVTLRCSPRSGDLSVYWYQQSLDQGLQFLIQYYNGEERAKGNILERFSAQQFPDLHSELNLSSLELGDSALYFCASSVGGTGVWEQYFGPGTRLTVT.

This rearrangement joins TRBV6-5 to TRBJ2-5; 7 nucleotides align to TRBD1. The germline gives CDR1 MNHEY, CDR2 SVGAGI. V gave up 2 bases and J gave up 6 bases; unmatched junction bases: 12. This CDR3 has 16 residues. The CDR3 DNA reads TGTGCCAGCAGTTACGTTCCCGGGACAGTCTTACAGACCCAGTACTTC. It encodes CASSYVPGTVLQTQYF.

The V call is TRBV28, the J call TRBJ2-5, with D possibly TRBD1 on 6 matching bases. The ends were cut back, 7 bases at V and 3 bases at J, with 24 bases in the middle. There are 17 residues in the CDR3. Germline CDR1 is MDHEN and CDR2 is SYDVKM. The CDR3 is CASTSTSSLDSEETQYF. The CDR3 DNA sequence: TGTGCCAGCACATCTACTTCGTCCCTGGACAGCGAAGAGACCCAGTACTTC.

The rearrangement joins TRBV9 to TRBJ1-2, with unresolved D. The germline CDR1 and CDR2 sequences are SGDLS and YYNGEE. This CDR3 contains 15 residues. V shed 0 bases and J shed 4 bases, with 13 bases lying between them. The CDR3 DNA is TGTGCCAGCAGCGTAGGGTCTACACTATTCTATGGCTACACCTTC. Its translation is CASSVGSTLFYGYTF.

The CDR3 DNA reads TGTGCCATCAGTACTCTAGCGGGACGGTCGGATACGCAGTATTTT. The encoded protein is CAISTLAGRSDTQYF. The gene calls are TRBV10-3 and TRBJ2-3; 9 nucleotides line up with TRBD2. Per germline, CDR1 ENHRY and CDR2 SYGVKD. The junction had 9 bases not matched to a gene; V was cut back by 5 bases and J by 6 bases. This CDR3 has 15 amino acids.

CDR3 coding DNA: TGTGCCAGCAGTTTAACAGAAAACACTGAAGCTTTCTTT. It translates to CASSLTENTEAFF. This chain connects TRBV27 to TRBJ1-1; no reliable D call. Between the trimmed V and J ends, which lost 2 bases and 2 bases, there was a span of 6 bases. Germline values: CDR1 MNHEY, CDR2 SMNVEV (reference sequence). The CDR3 runs 13 residues.

Only a few counts were recorded for this clone. The gene calls are TRBV7-8 and TRBJ2-1, with D possibly TRBD2 on 5 matching bases. The germline CDR1 and CDR2 sequences are SGHVS and FQNEAQ. The germline V and J ends were trimmed by 1 base and 5 bases, with 12 bases remaining between them. The CDR3 runs to 15 residues. This chain's CDR3 is CASSLVTAGDNEQFF. The CDR3 DNA reads as TGTGCCAGCAGCTTAGTTACCGCGGGCGACAATGAGCAGTTCTTC.

The chain joins TRBV5-1 to TRBJ2-1; the match to TRBD2 covers 8 bases. The length of the CDR3 is 14 residues. V lost 4 bases to trimming and J lost 7 bases; unmatched junction nucleotides: 7. CDR1 SGHRS and CDR2 YFSETQ come from the germline V gene. For the CDR3, the DNA is TGCGCCAGCAGCCGGGGACTAGTAGAAAATGAGCAGTTCTTC. This translates into CASSRGLVENEQFF.

V gene TRBV5-4 combines with J gene TRBJ2-3; TRBD2 aligns across 9 bases. The V gene's germline CDR1 is SGHNT and CDR2 YYREEE (reference sequence). The V gene end was trimmed by 2 bases and the J gene end by 4 bases; junction bases not matched to a gene: 8. This CDR3 spans 16 amino acids. DNA of the CDR3: TGTGCCAGCAGCTTTCGGCGGGAGGGCCCATCAGATACGCAGTATTTT. Its protein is CASSFRREGPSDTQYF.

V and J are TRBV5-1 and TRBJ2-7, with TRBD1 matching 10 bases. Germline values: CDR1 SGHRS, CDR2 YFSETQ. Losses at the gene ends were 7 bases for V and 3 bases for J; bases not matched to a gene: 10. The CDR3 has 15 residues. This CDR3 is CASGWDRGISYEQYF. CDR3 nucleotide sequence: TGCGCCAGCGGGTGGGACAGGGGAATCAGCTACGAGCAGTACTTC.

This chain joins TRBV6-5 and TRBJ1-5; a weak D match, TRBD1 (5 bases). The CDR3 runs to 14 residues. V lost 5 bases and J 5 bases, leaving 13 bases between the germline ends. Germline V lookup: CDR1 MNHEY, CDR2 SVGAGI. Here the CDR3 reads CASSARVTHQPQHF. DNA for the CDR3: TGTGCCAGCAGTGCCAGGGTGACGCATCAGCCCCAGCATTTT.

As DNA, the CDR3 is TGTGCCAGCAGCACCCGGACAGGTGCCGAGCAGTACTTC. Its protein is CASSTRTGAEQYF. This chain uses TRBV7-3 with TRBJ2-7; 7 positions agree with TRBD1. Germline loops: CDR1 SGHTA, CDR2 FQGTGA. The V segment lost 5 bases and the J segment 6 bases; nucleotides outside the gene matches: 7. The length of the CDR3 is 13 residues. Complete variable domain (other parts from reference TRBV7-3 and TRBJ2-7): GAGVSQTPSNKVTEKGKYVELRCDPISGHTALYWYRQSLGQGPEFLIYFQGTGAADDSGLPNDRFFAVRPEGSVSTLKIQRTERGDSAVYLCASSTRTGAEQYFGPGTRLTVT.

This rearrangement joins TRBV2 to TRBJ2-2, with D hard to call. CDR1 is SNHLY and CDR2 is FYNNEI in the germline V gene. Trimming cost V 4 bases and J 6 bases, with 9 bases left between them. This CDR3 has 13 residues. The CDR3, as DNA: TGTGCCAGCAGTGGGGCGATCCCCGGGGAGCTGTTTTTT. This translates into CASSGAIPGELFF.

V usage is TRBV5-1 and J usage is TRBJ1-3; D is unclear. CDR3 length equals 13 residues. CDR1 is SGHRS, CDR2 YFSETQ, per germline. The ends were cut back, 4 bases at V and 1 base at J, with 6 bases in the middle. CDR3 nucleotides: TGCGCCAGCAGCACGGGATCTGGAAACACCATATATTTT. Protein product: CASSTGSGNTIYF.

This clone was seen more than once but under ten times. The chain carries TRBV4-1 and TRBJ1-4; 7 nucleotides agree with TRBD1. This CDR3 has 17 amino acids. Trimming at V came to 7 bases and at J to 4 bases, leaving 15 bases not matched to a gene. Germline CDR1 is MGHRA and CDR2 is YSYEKL. CDR3 residues: CASTYTGTANNNEKLFF. The CDR3 bases are TGCGCCAGCACCTATACCGGGACAGCTAACAATAATGAAAAACTGTTTTTT.

V gene TRBV5-1 combines with J gene TRBJ1-2; 9 positions agree with TRBD1. This CDR3 has 14 amino acids. CDR1 and CDR2 (germline): SGHRS, YFSETQ. The V and J ends lost 4 bases and 6 bases, in that order; junction bases with no gene match: 7. CDR3 DNA sequence: TGCGCCAGCAGCATGGGACAGGGCTTACATGGCTACACCTTC. Its translation: CASSMGQGLHGYTF.

The V and J genes are TRBV6-5 and TRBJ2-2; 10 bases fit TRBD2. V lost 7 bases to trimming and J lost 4 bases; unmatched junction nucleotides: 6. CDR1 and CDR2 from the germline V gene are MNHEY and SVGAGI. The CDR3 contains 15 residues. The CDR3 DNA reads as TGTGCCAGCAACCCCGGGACTAGCGTCACCGGGGAGCTGTTTTTT. It is translated as CASNPGTSVTGELFF.